The 30 T cell receptor beta chains given below trace back to one sample, sequenced in a study of cytomegalovirus exposure and HLA in healthy donors. PCR involved 60 Vbeta and 13 Jbeta primers. Clones were sequenced by immunoSEQ multiplex PCR, and TCRdb holds only the in-frame ones, with some missing. This table holds roughly 180,000 clones, 82% found once. Sequencing was done on a sample of PBMCs. The source is a man aged 40-49 years in good health and CMV-seronegative.

This chain links TRBV28 with TRBJ1-4, with D tentatively TRBD1 (5 bases). Germline CDR1 is MDHEN and CDR2 is SYDVKM. The ends were cut back, 3 bases at V and 12 bases at J, with 17 bases in the middle. This CDR3 spans 14 amino acids. CDR3 bases: TGTGCCAGCAGTTTCCCCAGGGCTCGTATGGAACTGTTTTTT. Translated, it gives CASSFPRARMELFF.

This sequence joins TRBV27 and TRBJ2-7; the D gene is possibly TRBD2 (6 bases). The CDR3 spans 16 residues. The V and J ends lost 3 bases and 4 bases respectively, with 19 bases between them. CDR1 and CDR2 (germline): MNHEY, SMNVEV (reference sequence). This CDR3 is CASSFSIPPGLYEQYF. DNA of the CDR3: TGTGCCAGCAGTTTTAGCATCCCCCCGGGACTGTACGAGCAGTACTTC.

This clone was detected a few times. The rearrangement joins TRBV7-3 to TRBJ1-6; 8 bases are shared with TRBD1. The germline CDR1 and CDR2 sequences are SGHTA and FQGTGA. CDR3 size: 15 residues. Unmatched junction bases numbered 10, after V lost 5 bases and J lost 10 bases. The CDR3: CASSDPGQAGSPLHF. In DNA form, the CDR3 reads TGTGCCAGCAGCGATCCGGGACAGGCAGGATCACCCCTCCACTTT.

The chain combines TRBV5-6 with TRBJ2-5, with 10 bases fitting TRBD2. The CDR3 sequence is 16 residues long. Germline values: CDR1 SGHDT, CDR2 YYEEEE. After removal of 1 base from V and 3 bases from J, the junction contained 6 bases not matched to a gene. CDR3 region: CASSLLSGGQEETQYF. The CDR3 DNA reads as TGTGCCAGCAGCTTGCTTAGCGGGGGGCAAGAAGAGACCCAGTACTTC.

This chain joins TRBV27 and TRBJ2-1, with TRBD2 identical over 9 bases. Germline trimming cut 6 bases from V and 8 bases from J; bases unmatched to any gene: 14. The CDR3 covers 16 residues. The V gene's germline CDR1 is MNHEY and CDR2 SMNVEV (reference sequence). CDR3 protein: CASRRISGGGYHEQFF. CDR3 DNA sequence: TGTGCCAGCAGACGGATTAGCGGGGGTGGGTACCATGAGCAGTTCTTC.

The rearrangement links TRBV23-1 to TRBJ1-5; TRBD1 is a possible D gene (6 bases). TRBV23-1 is an ORF, and what it does is uncertain. This CDR3 has 16 amino acids. Trimming shortened V by 0 bases and J by 0 bases, and 9 bases separated the two germline ends. In nucleotides, the CDR3 is TGCGCCAGCAGTCAATCAAGGGGGACTAGCAATCAGCCCCAGCATTTT. Amino acid sequence: CASSQSRGTSNQPQHF.

This clone was observed a handful of times. This CDR3 is CASSRNSNTEAFF. The CDR3 bases are TGTGCCAGCAGTCGTAACAGTAACACTGAAGCTTTCTTT. The V and J genes are TRBV6-4 and TRBJ1-1; D unclear. Germline lookup yields CDR1 MRHNA and CDR2 SNTAGT. CDR3 size: 13 residues. V lost 5 bases and J lost 2, with 9 bases in between.

The chain recombines TRBV4-3 with TRBJ2-1, with D possibly being TRBD1 (6 bases). Germline V lookup: CDR1 LGHNA, CDR2 YSLEER. The CDR3 length is 12 residues. V gave up 3 bases and J gave up 10 bases, with 10 bases separating them. As DNA, the CDR3 is TGCGCCAGCAGCCATGCGGACAGAGAGCAGTTCTTC. Its protein product is CASSHADREQFF.

This clone was picked up a small number of times. The chain joins TRBV16 to TRBJ1-5; 7 nucleotides match TRBD1. V was pared by 4 bases and J by 2 bases, with 2 bases of the junction left unmatched. CDR1 and CDR2 from the germline V gene are KGHSY and FQNENV. CDR3 length: 14 amino acids. This CDR3 is CASSRTGGNQPQHF. The DNA for the CDR3 is TGTGCCAGCAGCCGCACAGGGGGCAATCAGCCCCAGCATTTT.

The rearrangement joins TRBV28 to TRBJ1-1; D unclear. This CDR3 region has 14 residues. V lost 5 bases, J lost 6 bases, and 16 bases lay in between. Germline V gene data show CDR1 as MDHEN and CDR2 as SYDVKM. The CDR3 sequence is CASSAHSGVAEAFF. In DNA, the CDR3 is TGTGCCAGCAGTGCCCACAGCGGGGTAGCTGAAGCTTTCTTT.

The rearrangement uses TRBV25-1 and TRBJ2-7; no clear D gene. The germline V and J ends were trimmed by 6 bases and 1 base, with 7 bases remaining between them. There are 12 residues in the CDR3. CDR1 MGHDK and CDR2 SYGVNS come from the germline V gene. The CDR3 DNA reads as TGTGCCAGCAGGACTGAATCCTACGAGCAGTACTTC. Translated: CASRTESYEQYF.

This chain connects TRBV30 to TRBJ2-1, with 8 bases lining up with TRBD1. This CDR3 comprises 12 residues. CDR1 and CDR2 from the germline V gene are GTSNPN and SVGIG (reference sequence). The CDR3 DNA reads as TGTGGCGGAGACAGGGGCTACAATGAGCAGTTCTTC. Protein: CGGDRGYNEQFF.

DNA for the CDR3: TGTGCCAGCGAATCCCGGGCGGGGGGCTCCTACAATGAGCAGTTCTTC. It is translated as CASESRAGGSYNEQFF. The genes are TRBV13 and TRBJ2-1; 8 bases agree with TRBD2. The CDR3 contains 16 residues. Unmatched junction bases numbered 9, after V lost 8 bases and J lost 0 bases. Per the germline V gene, CDR1 is PRHDT and CDR2 is FYEKMQ (reference sequence).

This clone was counted a few times. The chain carries TRBV29-1 and TRBJ2-3; D might be TRBD2 (5 bases). Trimming took off 7 bases at V and 4 bases at J, with 18 bases between the two ends. The germline CDR1 and CDR2 sequences are SQVTM and ANQGSEA. The CDR3 spans 14 residues. CDR3 loop: CSAQRTPAADTQYF. The CDR3 DNA reads TGCAGCGCACAGCGGACCCCGGCGGCAGATACGCAGTATTTT.

As concerns this clone: The germline gene is not matched at one end of the junction; a read error may be the cause. V and J are TRBV11-3 and TRBJ2-5, with TRBD2 identical over 11 bases. Per germline, CDR1 SGHNT and CDR2 YENEEA. The CDR3 is 15 amino acids. The CDR3 DNA follows: TGTGCCAGCAGTTTAGCGGGAGGGCCTCCAGAGACCCAGTACTTC. Protein sequence: CASSLAGGPPETQYF.

The chain recombines TRBV7-9 with TRBJ1-2, with 9 bases identical to TRBD1. Germline trimming cut 1 base from V and 0 bases from J; bases unmatched to any gene: 3. The CDR3 has 16 amino acids. Germline loops: CDR1 SEHNR, CDR2 FQNEAQ (reference sequence). CDR3 sequence: CASSLVGQGANYGYTF. CDR3 nucleotide sequence: TGTGCCAGCAGCTTAGTGGGACAGGGAGCTAACTATGGCTACACCTTC.

This chain connects TRBV6-5 to TRBJ2-3, with TRBD2 matching 10 bases. The CDR3 has 14 amino acids. V trimming: 5 bases; J trimming: 7 bases; junction bases outside the gene matches: 6. CDR1 and CDR2 from the germline V gene are MNHEY and SVGAGI. CDR3 loop: CASSTRTSGYTQYF. Written as DNA, the CDR3 is TGTGCCAGCAGTACCCGGACTAGCGGCTATACGCAGTATTTT.

This chain connects TRBV19 to TRBJ1-5, with 7 positions matching TRBD1. V dropped 10 bases and J dropped 4; count of bases not matched to a gene: 4. CDR3 length: 12 residues. From germline, CDR1 is LNHDA and CDR2 SQIVND (reference sequence). CDR3 amino acids: CAIRQGNQPQHF. CDR3 nucleotides: TGTGCCATTCGACAGGGAAATCAGCCCCAGCATTTT.

This chain uses TRBV7-2 with TRBJ1-5; D is ambiguous. The V and J ends lost 5 bases and 2 bases respectively, with 16 bases between them. This CDR3 is 16 amino acids long. The germline V gene encodes CDR1 SGHTA and CDR2 FQGNSA. The CDR3 reads CASSPLEGVGNQPQHF. Here the CDR3 DNA reads TGTGCCAGCAGCCCTCTGGAGGGCGTCGGCAATCAGCCCCAGCATTTT.

V is TRBV7-2 and J is TRBJ2-2; TRBD1 agrees at 8 bases. The CDR3 has 16 amino acids. The V gene end was trimmed by 3 bases and the J gene end by 0 bases; junction bases not matched to a gene: 3. The germline V gene has CDR1 SGHTA and CDR2 FQGNSA. The CDR3 loop is CASSFTGGANTGELFF. As DNA, the CDR3 is TGTGCCAGCAGCTTTACAGGGGGAGCGAACACCGGGGAGCTGTTTTTT. The entire variable domain, with the rest obtained from reference TRBV7-2 and TRBJ2-2, is as follows: GAGVSQSPSNKVTEKGKDVELRCDPISGHTALYWYRQSLGQGLEFLIYFQGNSAPDKSGLPSDRFSAERTGGSVSTLTIQRTQQEDSAVYLCASSFTGGANTGELFFGEGSRLTVL.

This chain connects TRBV6-5 to TRBJ1-1, with 7 bases identical to TRBD1. Germline values: CDR1 MNHEY, CDR2 SVGAGI. V trimming: 6 bases; J trimming: 0 bases; junction bases outside the gene matches: 4. CDR3 length: 14 residues. Written as DNA, the CDR3 is TGTGCCAGCAGCCCAGACAGGGTGAACACTGAAGCTTTCTTT. Its protein is CASSPDRVNTEAFF.

This clone has just one count. The chain combines TRBV9 with TRBJ1-3; no firm D call. Trimming cost V 0 bases and J 0 bases, with 19 bases left between them. Germline assignment: CDR1 SGDLS and CDR2 YYNGEE. The CDR3 covers 19 residues. Written as DNA, the CDR3 is TGTGCCAGCAGCGTAGACCCCTATGACGCAGGCGACTCTGGAAACACCATATATTTT. Protein: CASSVDPYDAGDSGNTIYF.

V usage is TRBV11-2 and J usage is TRBJ2-7; TRBD1 matches at 8 bases. With 4 bases clipped from V and 0 bases from J, the junction kept 2 bases outside the gene matches. Germline V CDR1 and CDR2: SGHAT, FQNNGV. This CDR3 contains 14 residues. CDR3 DNA sequence: TGTGCCAGCAGCTCCGACAGGGGCTCCTACGAGCAGTACTTC. Amino acid sequence: CASSSDRGSYEQYF.

V and J are TRBV7-9 and TRBJ2-3; perhaps TRBD2 as D (6 bases). The CDR3 is made up of 15 amino acids. The V end was cut by 4 bases, the J end by 2 bases, with 13 bases between. Germline assignment: CDR1 SEHNR and CDR2 FQNEAQ (reference sequence). CDR3 sequence reads: CASSSRLEATDTQYF. The CDR3 bases are TGTGCCAGCAGCTCAAGACTAGAAGCCACAGATACGCAGTATTTT.

This chain joins TRBV27 and TRBJ2-7; TRBD1 aligns across 9 bases. This CDR3 spans 13 amino acids. Germline CDR1 and CDR2: MNHEY and SMNVEV (reference sequence). Unmatched junction bases numbered 2, after V lost 6 bases and J lost 2 bases. This CDR3 is CASRGQGPYEQYF. The CDR3 region has the DNA TGTGCCAGCAGGGGACAGGGTCCCTACGAGCAGTACTTC.

The chain has TRBV6-1 and TRBJ1-3, with D perhaps TRBD1 (6 bases). V lost 2 bases to trimming and J lost 10 bases, with 15 bases between them. The CDR3 sequence is 14 residues long. CDR1 is MNHNS, CDR2 SASEGT, per germline. The CDR3 sequence is CASSERAQGRTIYF. CDR3 DNA: TGTGCCAGCAGTGAAAGGGCCCAGGGGCGGACCATATATTTT.

The V and J genes are TRBV9 and TRBJ1-2, with TRBD1 as a possible D gene (5 bases). The CDR3 length is 13 residues. V was trimmed by 2 bases and J by 3 bases, leaving 8 bases between them. Germline V lookup: CDR1 SGDLS, CDR2 YYNGEE. This CDR3 reads CASSVDSYYGYTF. Here the CDR3 DNA reads TGTGCCAGCAGCGTTGACAGCTACTATGGCTACACCTTC. The whole variable domain, filled in from reference TRBV9 and TRBJ1-2, reads DSGVTQTPKHLITATGQRVTLRCSPRSGDLSVYWYQQSLDQGLQFLIQYYNGEERAKGNILERFSAQQFPDLHSELNLSSLELGDSALYFCASSVDSYYGYTFGSGTRLTVV.

This chain connects TRBV7-9 to TRBJ2-7, with D possibly being TRBD1 (5 bases). CDR3 length: 14 amino acids. Germline CDR1 and CDR2: SEHNR and FQNEAQ (reference sequence). Between the trimmed V and J ends, which lost 5 bases and 5 bases, there was a span of 16 bases. CDR3 nucleotide sequence: TGTGCCAGCAGCCCCCCCAGGGCCCCCAACGAGCAGTACTTC. As protein: CASSPPRAPNEQYF.

This clone was seen a single time. CDR3 sequence reads: CASSQDLGNQPQHF. CDR3 DNA sequence: TGTGCCAGCAGCCAAGACCTCGGGAACCAGCCCCAGCATTTT. V and J are TRBV4-2 and TRBJ1-5; D is undetermined. This CDR3 comprises 14 residues. Germline CDR1 is LGHNA and CDR2 is YNFKEQ. With 0 bases removed from V and 7 bases from J, the gap between germline ends came to 10 bases.

The chain joins TRBV28 to TRBJ2-1; TRBD2 matches 8 bases. This CDR3 comprises 14 residues. The V segment lost 6 bases and the J segment 7 bases; nucleotides outside the gene matches: 8. Germline loops: CDR1 MDHEN, CDR2 SYDVKM. Here the CDR3 DNA reads TGTGCCAGCAGACTAGCGGCGGGGTGGAATGAGCAGTTCTTC. Translated, it gives CASRLAAGWNEQFF.